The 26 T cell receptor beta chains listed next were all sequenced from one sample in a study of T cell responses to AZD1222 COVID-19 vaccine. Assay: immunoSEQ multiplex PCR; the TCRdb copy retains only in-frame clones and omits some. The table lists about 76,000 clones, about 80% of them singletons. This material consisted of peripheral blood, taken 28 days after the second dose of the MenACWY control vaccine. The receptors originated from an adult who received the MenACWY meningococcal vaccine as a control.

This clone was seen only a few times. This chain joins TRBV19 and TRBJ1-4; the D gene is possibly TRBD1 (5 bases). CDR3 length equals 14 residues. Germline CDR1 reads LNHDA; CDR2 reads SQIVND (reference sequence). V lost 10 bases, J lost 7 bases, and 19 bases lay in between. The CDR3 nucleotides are TGTGCCACCTCATCCGGACAAATTGGTGAAAAACTGTTTTTT. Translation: CATSSGQIGEKLFF.

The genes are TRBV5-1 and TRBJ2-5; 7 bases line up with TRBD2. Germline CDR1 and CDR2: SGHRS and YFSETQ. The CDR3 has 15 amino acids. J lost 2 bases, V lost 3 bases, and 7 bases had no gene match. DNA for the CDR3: TGCGCCAGCAGCTCCCTTACTAGCGTTCAAGAGACCCAGTACTTC. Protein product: CASSSLTSVQETQYF.

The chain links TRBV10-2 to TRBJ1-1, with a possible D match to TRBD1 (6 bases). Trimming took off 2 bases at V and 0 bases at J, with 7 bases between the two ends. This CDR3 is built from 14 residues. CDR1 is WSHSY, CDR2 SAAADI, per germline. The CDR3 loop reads CASSEAGVNTEAFF. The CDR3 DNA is TGCGCCAGCAGTGAGGCAGGGGTGAACACTGAAGCTTTCTTT.

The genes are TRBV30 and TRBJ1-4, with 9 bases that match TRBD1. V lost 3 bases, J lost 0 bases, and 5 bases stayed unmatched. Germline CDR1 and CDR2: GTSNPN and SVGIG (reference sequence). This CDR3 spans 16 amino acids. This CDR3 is CAWRQGAGATNEKLFF. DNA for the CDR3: TGTGCCTGGAGACAGGGGGCCGGGGCAACTAATGAAAAACTGTTTTTT. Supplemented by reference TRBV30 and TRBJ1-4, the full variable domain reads SQTIHQWPATLVQPVGSPLSLECTVEGTSNPNLYWYRQAAGRGLQLLFYSVGIGQISSEVPQNLSASRPQDRQFILSSKKLLLSDSGFYLCAWRQGAGATNEKLFFGSGTQLSVL.

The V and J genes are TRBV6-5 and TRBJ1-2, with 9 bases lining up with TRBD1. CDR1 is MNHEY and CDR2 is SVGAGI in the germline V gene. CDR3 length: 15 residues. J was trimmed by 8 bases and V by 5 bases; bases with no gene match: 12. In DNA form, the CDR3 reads TGTGCCAGCAGTCCGACCGGACAGGGGACGAGGGGCTACACCTTC. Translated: CASSPTGQGTRGYTF.

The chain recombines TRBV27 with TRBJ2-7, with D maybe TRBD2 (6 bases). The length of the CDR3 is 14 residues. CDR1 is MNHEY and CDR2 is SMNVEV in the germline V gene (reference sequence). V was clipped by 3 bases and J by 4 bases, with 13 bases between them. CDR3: CASSFDGGPYEQYF. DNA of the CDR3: TGTGCCAGCAGTTTCGACGGGGGACCTTACGAGCAGTACTTC.

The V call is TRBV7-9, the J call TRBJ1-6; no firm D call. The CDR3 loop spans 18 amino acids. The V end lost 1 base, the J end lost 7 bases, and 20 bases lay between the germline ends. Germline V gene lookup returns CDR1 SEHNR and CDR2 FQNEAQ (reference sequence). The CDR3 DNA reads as TGTGCCAGCAGCTTAGGATATAGGGCCTTCTCCGGGAATTCACCCCTCCACTTT. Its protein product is CASSLGYRAFSGNSPLHF.

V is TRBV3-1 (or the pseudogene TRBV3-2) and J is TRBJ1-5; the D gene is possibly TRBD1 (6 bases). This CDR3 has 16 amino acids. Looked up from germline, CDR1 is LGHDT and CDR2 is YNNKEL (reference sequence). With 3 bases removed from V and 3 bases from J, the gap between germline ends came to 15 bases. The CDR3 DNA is TGTGCCAGCAGCCAGGGGGGGCCTGATAACAATCAGCCCCAGCATTTT. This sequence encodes CASSQGGPDNNQPQHF.

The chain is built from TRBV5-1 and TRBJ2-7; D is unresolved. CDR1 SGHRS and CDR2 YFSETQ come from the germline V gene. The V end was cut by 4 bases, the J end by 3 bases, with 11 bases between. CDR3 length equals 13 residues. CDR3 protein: CASSPLTGYEQYF. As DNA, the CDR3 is TGCGCCAGCAGCCCCTTGACGGGCTACGAGCAGTACTTC.

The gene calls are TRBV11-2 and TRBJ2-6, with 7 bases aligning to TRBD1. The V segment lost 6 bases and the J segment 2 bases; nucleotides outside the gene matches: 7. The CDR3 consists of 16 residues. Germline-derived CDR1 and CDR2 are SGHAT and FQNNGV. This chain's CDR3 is CASSSLRGTGANVLTF. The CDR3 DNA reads TGTGCCAGCAGTAGCCTCAGGGGGACTGGGGCCAACGTCCTGACTTTC.

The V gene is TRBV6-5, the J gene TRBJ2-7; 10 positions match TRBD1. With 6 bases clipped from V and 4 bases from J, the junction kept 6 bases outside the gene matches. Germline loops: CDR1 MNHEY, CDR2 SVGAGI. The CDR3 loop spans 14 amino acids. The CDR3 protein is CASRGRDRGYEQYF. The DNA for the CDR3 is TGTGCCAGCAGGGGGCGGGACAGGGGTTACGAGCAGTACTTC.

The CDR3 loop is CASSLGGLNTEAFF. CDR3 DNA: TGCGCCAGCAGCCTAGGGGGGCTGAACACTGAAGCTTTCTTT. The V gene is TRBV5-1, the J gene TRBJ1-1, with a tentative D call TRBD1 (6 bases). V gave up 4 bases and J gave up 0 bases, with 10 bases separating them. The CDR3 has 14 amino acids. Germline V gives CDR1 SGHRS, CDR2 YFSETQ.

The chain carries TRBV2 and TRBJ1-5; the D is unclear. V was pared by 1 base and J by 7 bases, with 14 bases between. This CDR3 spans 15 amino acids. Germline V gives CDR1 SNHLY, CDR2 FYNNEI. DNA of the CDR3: TGTGCCAGCAGTGAAGTAAGGGATTCGAACCAGCCCCAGCATTTT. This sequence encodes CASSEVRDSNQPQHF.

The CDR3 bases are TGTGCCAGCAGCCAAGAAGGTTCCAGGAGCTCTGGAAACACCATATATTTT. This translates into CASSQEGSRSSGNTIYF. The chain carries TRBV4-2 and TRBJ1-3, with D unresolved. Germline CDR1 and CDR2: LGHNA and YNFKEQ. Trimming took off 0 bases at V and 0 bases at J, with 12 bases between the two ends. This CDR3 region has 17 residues.

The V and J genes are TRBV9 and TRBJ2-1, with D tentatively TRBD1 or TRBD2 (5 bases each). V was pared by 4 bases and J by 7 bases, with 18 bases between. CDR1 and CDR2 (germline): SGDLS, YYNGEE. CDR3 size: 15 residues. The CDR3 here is CASSPGPPLENEQFF. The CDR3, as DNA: TGTGCCAGCAGCCCGGGACCTCCCCTAGAGAATGAGCAGTTCTTC.

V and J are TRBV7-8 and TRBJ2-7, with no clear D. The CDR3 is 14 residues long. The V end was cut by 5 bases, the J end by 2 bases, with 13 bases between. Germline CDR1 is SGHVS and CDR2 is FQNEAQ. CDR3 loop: CASSQRQVAYEQYF. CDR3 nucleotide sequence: TGTGCCAGCAGCCAAAGGCAGGTTGCCTACGAGCAGTACTTC.

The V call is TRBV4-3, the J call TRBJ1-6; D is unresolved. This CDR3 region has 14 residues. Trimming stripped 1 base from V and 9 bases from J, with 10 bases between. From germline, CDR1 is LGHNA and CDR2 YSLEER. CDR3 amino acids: CASSQGSVGSPLHF. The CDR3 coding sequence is TGCGCCAGCAGCCAAGGATCGGTGGGTTCACCCCTCCACTTT.

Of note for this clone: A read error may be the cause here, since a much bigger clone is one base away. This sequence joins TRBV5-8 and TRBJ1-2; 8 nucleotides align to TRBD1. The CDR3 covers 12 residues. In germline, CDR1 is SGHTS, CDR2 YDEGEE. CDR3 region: CASSRGQELLFF. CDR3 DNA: TGTGCCAGCAGCAGGGGACAGGAGCTACTCTTCTTC. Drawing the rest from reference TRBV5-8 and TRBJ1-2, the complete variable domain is EAGVTQSPTHLIKTRGQQATLRCSPISGHTSVYWYQQALGLGLQFLLWYDEGEERNRGNFPPRFSGRQFPNYSSELNVNALELEDSALYLCASSRGQELLFFGSGTRLTVV.

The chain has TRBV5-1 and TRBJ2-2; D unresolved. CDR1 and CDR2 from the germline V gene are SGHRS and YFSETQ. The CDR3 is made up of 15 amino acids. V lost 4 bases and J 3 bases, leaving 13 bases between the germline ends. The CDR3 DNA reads TGCGCCAGCAGCCTGGGCAGGATAGACACCGGGGAGCTGTTTTTT. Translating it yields CASSLGRIDTGELFF.

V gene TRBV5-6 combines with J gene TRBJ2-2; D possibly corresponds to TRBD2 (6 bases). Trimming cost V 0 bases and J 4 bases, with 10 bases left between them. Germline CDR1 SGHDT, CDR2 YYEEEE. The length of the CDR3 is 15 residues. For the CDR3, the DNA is TGTGCCAGCAGCTTGGACGGGAGCGTCACCGGGGAGCTGTTTTTT. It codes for CASSLDGSVTGELFF.

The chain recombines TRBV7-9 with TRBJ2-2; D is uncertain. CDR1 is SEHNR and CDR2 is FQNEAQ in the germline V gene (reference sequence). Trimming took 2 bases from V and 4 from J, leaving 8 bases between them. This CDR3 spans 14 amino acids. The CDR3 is CASSLSLSTGELFF. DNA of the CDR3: TGTGCCAGCAGCTTAAGTCTGAGCACCGGGGAGCTGTTTTTT.

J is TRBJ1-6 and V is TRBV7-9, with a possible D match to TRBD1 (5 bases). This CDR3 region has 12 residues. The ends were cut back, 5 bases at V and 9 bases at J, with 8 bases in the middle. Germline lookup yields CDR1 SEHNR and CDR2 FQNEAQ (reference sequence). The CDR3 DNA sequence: TGTGCCAGCAGCCTAGACAGTTCACCCCTCCACTTT. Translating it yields CASSLDSSPLHF.

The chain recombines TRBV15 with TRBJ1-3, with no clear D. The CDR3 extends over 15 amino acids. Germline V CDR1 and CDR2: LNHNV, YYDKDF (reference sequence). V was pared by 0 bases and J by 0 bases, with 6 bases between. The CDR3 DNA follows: TGTGCCACCAGCAGAGACACAAGCTCTGGAAACACCATATATTTT. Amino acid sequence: CATSRDTSSGNTIYF.

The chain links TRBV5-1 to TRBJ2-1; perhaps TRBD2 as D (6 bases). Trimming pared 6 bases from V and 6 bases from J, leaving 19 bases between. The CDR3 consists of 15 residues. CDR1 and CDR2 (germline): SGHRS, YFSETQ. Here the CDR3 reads CASTDQMQGGNEQFF. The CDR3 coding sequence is TGCGCCAGCACCGACCAAATGCAGGGAGGCAATGAGCAGTTCTTC.

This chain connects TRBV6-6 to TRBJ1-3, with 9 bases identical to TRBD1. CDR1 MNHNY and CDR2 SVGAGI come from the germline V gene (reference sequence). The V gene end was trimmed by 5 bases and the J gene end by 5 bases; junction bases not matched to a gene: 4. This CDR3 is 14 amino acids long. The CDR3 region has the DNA TGTGCCAGCAGTCAACAGGGGGCTAGAAACACCATATATTTT. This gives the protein CASSQQGARNTIYF.

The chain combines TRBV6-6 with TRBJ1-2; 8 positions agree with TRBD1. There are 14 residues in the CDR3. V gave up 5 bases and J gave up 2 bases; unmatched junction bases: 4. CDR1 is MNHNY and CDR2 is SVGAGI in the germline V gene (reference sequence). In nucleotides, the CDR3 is TGTGCCAGCAGTAAACGGACAGGGAACTATGGCTACACCTTC. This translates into CASSKRTGNYGYTF.